These 3 T cell receptor beta chains were sequenced from one sample in a study of blood T cells in healthy people across ages. Using a J-beta primer mix together with a sample-barcoded 5' primer, a second PCR was run for roughly 7 to 12 cycles. TCRdb passed the 5' RACE reads through MiXCR, listing each CDR3 protein once. This table holds about 730,000 distinct CDR3 sequences, 40% to 45% found once. Sequencing was done on a sample of blood. All receptors derive from a woman aged 55-75 years in good health.

This rearrangement joins TRBV13 to TRBJ1-1; D is perhaps TRBD1 (5 bases). The CDR3 is 16 amino acids. Germline-derived CDR1 and CDR2 are PRHDT and FYEKMQ (reference sequence). Trimming left V 5 bases short and J 5 bases short, with 21 bases between. The CDR3 coding sequence is TGTGCCAGCAGCCCTCAGGGCGGGGGGGGTGGAACTGAAGCTTTCTTT. Translated: CASSPQGGGGGTEAFF.

The CDR3: CASSGRGKAGLINEKLFF. As DNA, the CDR3 is TGTGCCAGCAGCGGACGGGGGAAGGCCGGTCTTATTAATGAAAAACTGTTTTTT. The rearrangement uses TRBV6-1 and TRBJ1-4; a weak D match, TRBD1 (5 bases). The CDR3 is made up of 18 amino acids. Germline-derived CDR1 and CDR2 are MNHNS and SASEGT. V shed 6 bases and J shed 4 bases, with 24 bases lying between them.

As regards this clonotype: This clone may be a read error of a much larger clone one base away. The chain combines TRBV20-1 with TRBJ2-5; D uncertain. Germline CDR1 and CDR2: DFQATT and SNEGSKA (reference sequence). V was trimmed by 0 bases and J by 11 bases, leaving 16 bases between them. The CDR3 spans 13 residues. The DNA of the CDR3 is TGCAGTGCTAGAGATCGGTTAGTAAATGAGCAGTACTTC. It yields the protein CSARDRLVNEQYF.